This TCR beta chain was sequenced during a study of T cell changes during pregnancy in multiple sclerosis. Only in-frame clones appear in the TCRdb table, and some are missing; sequencing was by immunoSEQ multiplex PCR. The sample has about 56,000 clones; 85% to 90% are singletons. This clone was recorded once. Germline V CDR1 and CDR2: SGHDT, YYEEEE. CDR3 size: 16 residues. V lost 3 bases and J lost 5; bases outside the gene matches: 11. The sequence was collected from a human donor whose cells served as feeder cells for cultures in a pregnancy study. V gene TRBV5-6 combines with J gene TRBJ1-2; 9 nucleotides line up with TRBD1. Sequencing used peripheral blood from another person, used as feeder cells. The CDR3 protein is CASSSGGTGIEYGYTF. DNA for the CDR3: TGTGCCAGCAGCTCCGGAGGGACAGGGATAGAGTATGGCTACACCTTC.